The 25 T cell receptor beta chains listed next were all sequenced from one sample in a study of cytomegalovirus exposure and HLA in healthy donors. The study ran its PCR with 60 Vbeta and 13 Jbeta primers. Assay: immunoSEQ multiplex PCR; the TCRdb copy retains only in-frame clones and omits some. The profile shows some 160,000 clones, 84% of them singletons. The sequencing input was PBMCs. These receptors all stem from a man aged 50-59 years in good health and CMV-seropositive.

The chain has TRBV29-1 and TRBJ2-1, with TRBD2 identical over 10 bases. This CDR3 is built from 16 residues. CDR1 and CDR2 (germline): SQVTM, ANQGSEA. J gave up 4 bases and V 6 bases, and 12 bases lay outside the gene matches. CDR3 residues: CSVKGGLAGVYNEQFF. The CDR3 region has the DNA TGCAGCGTCAAAGGCGGTCTAGCGGGGGTATACAATGAGCAGTTCTTC.

The chain is built from TRBV19 and TRBJ1-5; D unresolved. CDR1 is LNHDA, CDR2 SQIVND, per germline (reference sequence). Trimming shortened V by 5 bases and J by 2 bases, and 13 bases separated the two germline ends. CDR3 length: 15 amino acids. The chain's CDR3 is CASSLRSTGNQPQHF. The CDR3 bases are TGTGCCAGTAGTTTGAGGTCCACCGGCAATCAGCCCCAGCATTTT.

The chain recombines TRBV10-3 with TRBJ2-7; weak D call: TRBD2 (6 bases). The CDR3 totals 11 residues. V was pared by 8 bases and J by 5 bases, with 10 bases between. Germline-derived CDR1 and CDR2 are ENHRY and SYGVKD. CDR3 sequence reads: CAIGRGNEQYV. The CDR3 DNA sequence: TGTGCCATCGGCCGGGGGAACGAGCAGTACGTC.

The chain employs TRBV19 and TRBJ2-2; maybe TRBD1 (6 bases). The length of the CDR3 is 13 residues. V was cut by 7 bases and J by 7 bases, with 13 bases left in between. Per germline, CDR1 LNHDA and CDR2 SQIVND (reference sequence). The CDR3 spells CASTDRLFGELFF. The CDR3 bases are TGTGCCAGTACCGACAGGTTATTCGGGGAGCTGTTTTTT.

This chain uses TRBV11-2 with TRBJ2-1; no firm D call. Deletions cut 2 bases from V and 10 bases from J, with 12 bases between. Germline V CDR1 and CDR2: SGHAT, FQNNGV. The length of the CDR3 is 13 residues. The CDR3 sequence is CASSLIPLAEQFF. The CDR3 DNA reads TGTGCCAGCAGCTTAATCCCCTTGGCCGAGCAGTTCTTC.

The CDR3 nucleotides are TGTGCCAGCAGCGTTGGGGGGACCGGGACCGAGCAGTACTTC. It translates to CASSVGGTGTEQYF. The chain recombines TRBV9 with TRBJ2-7, with D possibly matching TRBD2 (6 bases). The CDR3 consists of 14 residues. V was shortened by 2 bases and J by 6 bases, with 15 bases between the two germline ends. Per the germline V gene, CDR1 is SGDLS and CDR2 is YYNGEE.

The J gene is TRBJ1-2, the V gene TRBV5-8, with D possibly TRBD1 on 5 matching bases. Trimming took 0 bases from V and 8 from J, leaving 8 bases between them. Germline CDR1 and CDR2: SGHTS and YDEGEE. The CDR3 is 12 amino acids. CDR3 amino acids: CASSLVWGGYTF. CDR3 nucleotide sequence: TGTGCCAGCAGCTTGGTATGGGGCGGCTACACCTTC.

The rearrangement links TRBV9 to TRBJ2-7; D is ambiguous. V lost 0 bases and J lost 5, with 12 bases in between. Germline CDR1 SGDLS, CDR2 YYNGEE. This CDR3 has 14 residues. This CDR3 is CASSVATRVNEQYF. The CDR3 DNA is TGTGCCAGCAGCGTAGCTACTCGGGTCAACGAGCAGTACTTC.

The chain recombines TRBV5-1 with TRBJ2-3; weak D call: TRBD2 (6 bases). This CDR3 has 15 amino acids. CDR1 is SGHRS, CDR2 YFSETQ, per germline. Trimming pared 5 bases from V and 3 bases from J, leaving 16 bases between. The CDR3 region has the DNA TGCGCCAGCAGGTGGAGGGGCGGAGAAACAGATACGCAGTATTTT. Amino acids: CASRWRGGETDTQYF.

The chain uses TRBV9 and TRBJ2-1; 15 positions match TRBD2. Germline trimming cut 5 bases from V and 4 bases from J; bases unmatched to any gene: 10. This CDR3 spans 18 amino acids. Germline V gene sequence: CDR1 SGDLS, CDR2 YYNGEE. CDR3 loop: CASSDSGTSGGPYNEQFF. Here the CDR3 DNA reads TGTGCCAGCAGTGACTCCGGGACTAGCGGGGGGCCTTACAATGAGCAGTTCTTC.

V and J are TRBV9 and TRBJ2-1; TRBD2 aligns across 9 bases. The CDR3 length is 15 residues. The ends lost 4 bases at V and 10 bases at J; junction bases unmatched: 12. CDR1 and CDR2 from the germline V gene are SGDLS and YYNGEE. CDR3 DNA sequence: TGTGCCAGCAGCCTCGCTAGCGGGACCCAGCTAGAGCAGTTCTTC. The encoded protein is CASSLASGTQLEQFF.

The V call is TRBV9, the J call TRBJ2-1; 9 bases are shared with TRBD2. With 5 bases clipped from V and 0 bases from J, the junction kept 12 bases outside the gene matches. The CDR3 extends over 18 amino acids. Germline CDR1 reads SGDLS; CDR2 reads YYNGEE. CDR3 residues: CASSGSASGASSYNEQFF. The CDR3 DNA reads TGTGCCAGCAGTGGGTCGGCTAGCGGGGCGAGCTCCTACAATGAGCAGTTCTTC.

The chain uses TRBV6-5 and TRBJ2-7; D might be TRBD1 (6 bases). Germline values: CDR1 MNHEY, CDR2 SVGAGI. V shed 5 bases and J shed 7 bases, with 9 bases lying between them. This CDR3 region has 11 residues. DNA for the CDR3: TGTGCCAGCAGTCGCCAGGGGGAGCAGTACTTC. This gives the protein CASSRQGEQYF.

The chain has TRBV9 and TRBJ2-3, with D possibly being TRBD2 (7 bases). The V gene lost 3 bases and the J gene lost 0 bases, with 26 bases spanning the gap. This CDR3 comprises 20 residues. Germline V gene data show CDR1 as SGDLS and CDR2 as YYNGEE. CDR3 in DNA: TGTGCCAGCAGCGGTAACCCCGGGGGCGGGGGCCTGTCAAGCACAGATACGCAGTATTTT. This codes for CASSGNPGGGGLSSTDTQYF.

The chain links TRBV25-1 to TRBJ1-6; TRBD1 matches at 8 bases. This CDR3 contains 14 residues. Trimming at V came to 6 bases and at J to 7 bases, leaving 5 bases not matched to a gene. Germline CDR1 reads MGHDK; CDR2 reads SYGVNS. The CDR3 DNA follows: TGTGCCAGCAGACGGGACAGGCTAAATTCACCCCTCCACTTT. It codes for CASRRDRLNSPLHF.

The gene calls are TRBV7-8 and TRBJ1-6; TRBD1 agrees at 9 bases. Germline V lookup: CDR1 SGHVS, CDR2 FQNEAQ. The CDR3 contains 16 residues. V was pared by 2 bases and J by 5 bases, with 4 bases of the junction left unmatched. CDR3 DNA: TGTGCCAGCAGCTTAAGACAGGGGGTGAATAATTCACCCCTCCACTTT. It translates to CASSLRQGVNNSPLHF.

The rearrangement links TRBV7-2 to TRBJ1-6; 7 bases agree with TRBD1. V was clipped by 2 bases and J by 3 bases; unmatched bases: 4. There are 16 residues in the CDR3. Germline CDR1 and CDR2: SGHTA and FQGNSA. The CDR3 region is CASSLRGGLYNSPLHF. CDR3 nucleotide sequence: TGTGCCAGCAGCTTAAGAGGGGGCCTCTATAATTCACCCCTCCACTTT.

The rearrangement joins TRBV5-4 to TRBJ1-1; D may be TRBD1 (6 bases). This CDR3 is 15 amino acids long. Germline values: CDR1 SGHNT, CDR2 YYREEE (reference sequence). Trimming cost V 3 bases and J 3 bases, with 15 bases left between them. The CDR3: CASSSGVRSDTEAFF. The CDR3 bases are TGTGCCAGCAGCTCAGGGGTCCGGTCCGACACTGAAGCTTTCTTT.

This chain connects TRBV5-1 to TRBJ2-1, with D maybe TRBD1 (5 bases). Germline V gene data show CDR1 as SGHRS and CDR2 as YFSETQ. This CDR3 has 16 residues. The V and J ends lost 2 bases and 0 bases respectively, with 12 bases between them. The CDR3 region is CASSFLPDSSYNEQFF. In DNA, the CDR3 is TGCGCCAGCAGCTTCCTTCCCGACAGCTCCTACAATGAGCAGTTCTTC.

V gene TRBV2 combines with J gene TRBJ2-1; 9 nucleotides agree with TRBD2. V was clipped by 6 bases and J by 9 bases; unmatched bases: 3. Germline loops: CDR1 SNHLY, CDR2 FYNNEI. This CDR3 has 12 amino acids. The CDR3 spells CASSRLAAEQFF. The CDR3 DNA follows: TGTGCCAGCAGCCGACTAGCGGCTGAGCAGTTCTTC.

The chain is built from TRBV27 and TRBJ1-2; 8 nucleotides match TRBD1. Germline lookup yields CDR1 MNHEY and CDR2 SMNVEV (reference sequence). CDR3 length equals 15 residues. V was pared by 7 bases and J by 5 bases, with 12 bases of the junction left unmatched. As DNA, the CDR3 is TGTGCCAGCACCTCGGCAGGGGGCCGGGGGTATGGCTACACCTTC. Amino acids: CASTSAGGRGYGYTF.

Only a few counts were recorded for this clone. The chain recombines TRBV29-1 with TRBJ1-1; D gene uncertain. Germline CDR1 reads SQVTM; CDR2 reads ANQGSEA. This CDR3 has 13 amino acids. V lost 7 bases and J 5 bases, leaving 17 bases between the germline ends. The CDR3 DNA reads as TGCAGCGCCTCACACTCCCTGGAGACTGAAGCTTTCTTT. It yields the protein CSASHSLETEAFF. The whole variable domain, remainder taken from reference TRBV29-1 and TRBJ1-1, is SAVISQKPSRDICQRGTSLTIQCQVDSQVTMMFWYRQQPGQSLTLIATANQGSEATYESGFVIDKFPISRPNLTFSTLTVSNMSPEDSSIYLCSASHSLETEAFFGQGTRLTVV.

This chain joins TRBV7-6 and TRBJ2-5; D gene ambiguous. V lost 2 bases to trimming and J lost 5 bases, with 6 bases between them. Germline CDR1 reads SGHVS; CDR2 reads FNYEAQ. This CDR3 has 12 amino acids. The CDR3 sequence is CASSLYEETQYF. For the CDR3, the DNA is TGTGCCAGCAGCTTATATGAGGAGACCCAGTACTTC.

The V call is TRBV6-5, the J call TRBJ2-3; 7 bases line up with TRBD1. V lost 3 bases, J lost 4 bases, and 7 bases stayed unmatched. CDR1 is MNHEY, CDR2 SVGAGI, per germline. The CDR3 spans 15 residues. CDR3 nucleotide sequence: TGTGCCAGCAGTTATGGGAGACAGGGTGCAGATACGCAGTATTTT. Its protein is CASSYGRQGADTQYF.

J is TRBJ1-1 and V is TRBV7-9; D gene unclear. This CDR3 contains 12 residues. CDR1 and CDR2 from the germline V gene are SEHNR and FQNEAQ (reference sequence). The V gene lost 10 bases and the J gene lost 0 bases, with 9 bases spanning the gap. Here the CDR3 DNA reads TGTGCCACTCTGAGAGTGAACACTGAAGCTTTCTTT. Protein sequence: CATLRVNTEAFF.